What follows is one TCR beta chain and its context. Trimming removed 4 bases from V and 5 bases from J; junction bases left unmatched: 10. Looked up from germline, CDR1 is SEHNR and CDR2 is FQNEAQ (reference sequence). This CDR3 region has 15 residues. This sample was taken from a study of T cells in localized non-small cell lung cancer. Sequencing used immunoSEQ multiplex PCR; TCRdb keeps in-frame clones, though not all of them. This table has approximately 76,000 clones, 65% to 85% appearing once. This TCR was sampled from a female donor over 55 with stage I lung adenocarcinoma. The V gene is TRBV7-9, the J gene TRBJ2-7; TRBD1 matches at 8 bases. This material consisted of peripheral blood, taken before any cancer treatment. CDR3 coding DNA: TGTGCCAGCAGCTCCCAGCGGACAGGGTCCGACGAGCAGTACTTC. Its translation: CASSSQRTGSDEQYF. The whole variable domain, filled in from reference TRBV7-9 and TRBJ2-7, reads DTGVSQNPRHKITKRGQNVTFRCDPISEHNRLYWYRQTLGQGPEFLTYFQNEAQLEKSRLLSDRFSAERPKGSFSTLEIQRTEQGDSAMYLCASSSQRTGSDEQYFGPGTRLTVT.